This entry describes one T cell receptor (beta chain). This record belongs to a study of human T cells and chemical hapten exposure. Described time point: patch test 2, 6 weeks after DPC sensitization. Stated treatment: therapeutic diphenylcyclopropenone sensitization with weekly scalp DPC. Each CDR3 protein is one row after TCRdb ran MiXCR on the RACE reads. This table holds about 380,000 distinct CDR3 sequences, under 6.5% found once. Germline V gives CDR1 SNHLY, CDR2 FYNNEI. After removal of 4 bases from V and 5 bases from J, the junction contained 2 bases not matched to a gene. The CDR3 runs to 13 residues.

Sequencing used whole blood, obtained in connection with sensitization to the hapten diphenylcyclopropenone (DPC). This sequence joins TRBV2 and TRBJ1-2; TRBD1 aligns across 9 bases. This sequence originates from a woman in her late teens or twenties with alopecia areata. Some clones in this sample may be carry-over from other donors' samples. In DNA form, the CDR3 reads TGTGCCAGCAGTGTACAGGGGGCGTATGGCTACACCTTC. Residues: CASSVQGAYGYTF.